This T cell receptor (beta chain) was sequenced for a study of cytomegalovirus exposure and HLA in healthy donors. The PCR used 60 Vbeta and 13 Jbeta primers. TCRdb's table, derived via immunoSEQ multiplex PCR, lists solely in-frame clones and lacks some. This sample carries about 37,000 clones, around 69% of them seen once, and the ten largest clones take 6.3%. There are 13 residues in the CDR3. V trimming: 5 bases; J trimming: 8 bases; junction bases outside the gene matches: 5. From germline, CDR1 is SEHNR and CDR2 FQNEAQ (reference sequence). The TCR sequence derives from a man aged 30 to 39 in good health and CMV-seronegative. Sequencing used PBMCs. The chain uses TRBV7-9 and TRBJ1-2; the match to TRBD1 covers 10 bases. The DNA of the CDR3 is TGTGCCAGCAGCCAGACAGGGGGCAGAGGCTACACCTTC. It encodes CASSQTGGRGYTF.